The 10 T cell receptor beta chains below come from one sample, sequenced in a study of CD8+ T cells in alopecia areata. Reverse transcribed after extraction, RNA yielded cDNA as the sequencing template. The method was immunoSEQ multiplex PCR; TCRdb's version includes in-frame clones alone and lacks a portion of them. The table lists about 23,000 clones, roughly half of them singletons. Sequences were obtained from NKG2D-high CD8+ T cells sorted from blood. The receptors derive from a human donor with alopecia areata.

This rearrangement joins TRBV14 to TRBJ2-6; TRBD2 might be the D (6 bases). This CDR3 spans 16 amino acids. Germline V gene sequence: CDR1 SGHDN, CDR2 FVKESK. The V end lost 3 bases, the J end lost 4 bases, and 13 bases lay between the germline ends. The CDR3 loop is CASSHSGRSGANVLTF. CDR3 nucleotide sequence: TGTGCCAGCAGCCATTCCGGGAGATCCGGGGCCAACGTCCTGACTTTC.

The sample holds a few counts of this clone. The V gene is TRBV11-2, the J gene TRBJ2-6; perhaps D is TRBD1 or TRBD2 (5 bases each). CDR1 SGHAT and CDR2 FQNNGV come from the germline V gene. The CDR3 runs to 18 residues. Trimming cost V 3 bases and J 1 base, with 16 bases left between them. The CDR3 loop is CASSFLWDRESGANVLTF. The CDR3, as DNA: TGTGCCAGCAGCTTCCTGTGGGACCGAGAATCTGGGGCCAACGTCCTGACTTTC.

The chain employs TRBV29-1 and TRBJ2-1, with 7 bases that match TRBD1. Germline V gene sequence: CDR1 SQVTM, CDR2 ANQGSEA. This CDR3 region has 14 residues. The trim removed 7 bases at V and 7 bases at J, leaving 13 bases unmatched. CDR3 amino acids: CSEQLGTVTNEQFF. CDR3 in DNA: TGCAGCGAGCAACTCGGGACAGTCACGAATGAGCAGTTCTTC.

This clone was picked up a small number of times. CDR3 in amino acids: CASWTLETQYF. Written as DNA, the CDR3 is TGTGCCAGTTGGACTCTGGAGACCCAGTACTTC. The gene calls are TRBV2 and TRBJ2-5; possibly TRBD2 for D (5 bases). The ends were cut back, 9 bases at V and 5 bases at J, with 10 bases in the middle. In germline, CDR1 is SNHLY, CDR2 FYNNEI. CDR3 length equals 11 residues.

The J gene is TRBJ2-5, the V gene TRBV5-1; D perhaps matches TRBD2 (6 bases). CDR1 and CDR2 from the germline V gene are SGHRS and YFSETQ. V was shortened by 4 bases and J by 5 bases, with 21 bases between the two germline ends. CDR3 length: 16 residues. The CDR3 loop reads CASSGGDSALWETQYF. CDR3 DNA: TGCGCCAGCAGCGGAGGGGACTCCGCGCTCTGGGAGACCCAGTACTTC.

The CDR3 is CASSYLGAIEAFF. Written as DNA, the CDR3 is TGTGCCAGCAGTTACCTGGGGGCGATTGAAGCTTTCTTT. The genes are TRBV6-6 and TRBJ1-1, with D possibly TRBD1 on 6 matching bases. V gave up 2 bases and J gave up 7 bases, with 11 bases separating them. Germline assignment: CDR1 MNHNY and CDR2 SVGAGI (reference sequence). The CDR3 is 13 residues long.

This chain uses TRBV7-4 with TRBJ1-2; TRBD1 agrees at 11 bases. Per the germline V gene, CDR1 is SGHVT and CDR2 is SQSDAQ. J lost 4 bases, V lost 3 bases, and 16 bases had no gene match. The CDR3 consists of 19 residues. The CDR3 DNA follows: TGTGCCAGCAGCTTTCTAGACCCTGTAGGGACAGGGGGAGGCTATGGCTACACCTTC. As protein: CASSFLDPVGTGGGYGYTF. Based on the CDR3 plus reference TRBV7-4 and TRBJ1-2, the full variable domain is GAGVSQSPRYKVAKRGRDVALRCDSISGHVTLYWYRQTLGQGSEVLTYSQSDAQRDKSGRPSGRFSAERPERSVSTLKIQRTEQGDSAVYLCASSFLDPVGTGGGYGYTFGSGTRLTVV.

The V call is TRBV6-5, the J call TRBJ1-6; perhaps TRBD1 as D (5 bases). The length of the CDR3 is 15 residues. CDR1 and CDR2 from the germline V gene are MNHEY and SVGAGI. Trimming stripped 0 bases from V and 6 bases from J, with 9 bases between. CDR3 coding DNA: TGTGCCAGCAGTTACTCGCAGGGTCCTAATTCACCCCTCCACTTT. The encoded protein is CASSYSQGPNSPLHF.

The chain employs TRBV7-9 and TRBJ2-7; D unclear. The CDR3 runs 11 residues. Trimming pared 4 bases from V and 7 bases from J, leaving 8 bases between. Germline CDR1 is SEHNR and CDR2 is FQNEAQ (reference sequence). Here the CDR3 reads CASSSPLEQYF. DNA for the CDR3: TGTGCCAGCAGCTCCCCACTAGAGCAGTACTTC.

Regarding this clone: Different DNA sequences within this sample yield the same CDR3. This sequence joins TRBV7-9 and TRBJ2-7; 7 bases are shared with TRBD2. The junction had 12 bases not matched to a gene; V was cut back by 1 base and J by 3 bases. Per germline, CDR1 SEHNR and CDR2 FQNEAQ (reference sequence). CDR3 length equals 17 residues. The CDR3 loop is CASSLGGGSFRGYEQYF. CDR3 DNA sequence: TGTGCCAGCAGCTTAGGGGGGGGATCATTTAGAGGCTACGAGCAGTACTTC.